Listed here are 31 T cell receptor beta chains from one sample, sequenced in a study of blood T cell repertoires in COVID-19. Here immunoSEQ multiplex PCR was the method, and the copy in TCRdb shows in-frame clones only, minus some. Of more than 300,000 clones listed, more than 75% are singletons. The specimen was peripheral blood. These TCRs come from a woman between 45 and 65 years old with COVID-19, enrolled during active disease.

The chain combines TRBV18 with TRBJ1-1; 7 bases fit TRBD1. Looked up from germline, CDR1 is KGHSH and CDR2 is LQKENI. The CDR3 is 14 residues long. With V trimmed by 4 bases and J by 4 bases, 6 bases remained unmatched. CDR3 residues: CASSLNSGGTEAFF. The CDR3 DNA follows: TGTGCCAGCTCACTCAACTCAGGGGGCACTGAAGCTTTCTTT.

J is TRBJ1-5 and V is TRBV3-1 (or the pseudogene TRBV3-2), with 8 nucleotides matching TRBD1. V lost 6 bases and J lost 3; bases outside the gene matches: 4. Germline CDR1 reads LGHDT; CDR2 reads YNNKEL (reference sequence). The length of the CDR3 is 14 residues. For the CDR3, the DNA is TGTGCCAGCAGTCGGACAGGGAACAATCAGCCCCAGCATTTT. Its translation: CASSRTGNNQPQHF.

The CDR3 DNA sequence: TGTGCCAGCAGCTTACGGGGGAGTGGGACAGGGGAATCCGAGCAGTACTTC. This encodes CASSLRGSGTGESEQYF. The V and J genes are TRBV7-2 and TRBJ2-7; 10 nucleotides line up with TRBD1. In germline, CDR1 is SGHTA, CDR2 FQGNSA. This CDR3 has 17 amino acids. Losses at the gene ends were 2 bases for V and 6 bases for J; bases not matched to a gene: 13.

V usage is TRBV27 and J usage is TRBJ2-1, with 9 bases aligning to TRBD2. V dropped 8 bases and J dropped 4; count of bases not matched to a gene: 9. The germline V gene has CDR1 MNHEY and CDR2 SMNVEV (reference sequence). This CDR3 contains 15 residues. The CDR3 loop reads CASSLAGSPYNEQFF. The CDR3, as DNA: TGTGCCAGCTCCCTAGCGGGAAGTCCGTACAATGAGCAGTTCTTC.

The count of this clone is one. The chain links TRBV5-4 to TRBJ1-2; 9 bases align to TRBD1. CDR3 length: 13 residues. Trimming cost V 5 bases and J 5 bases; bases outside gene matches: 4. CDR1 and CDR2 (germline): SGHNT, YYREEE (reference sequence). The CDR3 sequence: CASREDRGYGYTF. In nucleotides, the CDR3 is TGTGCCAGCAGAGAGGACAGGGGTTATGGCTACACCTTC.

This clone was seen once. V gene TRBV30 combines with J gene TRBJ2-7; TRBD1 agrees at 7 bases. V lost 0 bases to trimming and J lost 0 bases; unmatched junction nucleotides: 5. Germline values: CDR1 GTSNPN, CDR2 SVGIG (reference sequence). CDR3 length equals 15 residues. CDR3 nucleotide sequence: TGTGCCTGGAGTGTGGGGACAGTGTCCTCCTACGAGCAGTACTTC. Its translation: CAWSVGTVSSYEQYF.

The V gene is TRBV3-1 (or the pseudogene TRBV3-2), the J gene TRBJ2-1; 7 nucleotides match TRBD1. The V and J ends lost 3 bases and 4 bases, in that order; junction bases with no gene match: 3. Looked up from germline, CDR1 is LGHDT and CDR2 is YNNKEL (reference sequence). The CDR3 extends over 14 amino acids. The CDR3 sequence: CASSHWDRYNEQFF. The CDR3 DNA follows: TGTGCCAGCAGCCATTGGGACAGATACAATGAGCAGTTCTTC.

The gene calls are TRBV19 and TRBJ2-5, with 11 bases identical to TRBD2. This CDR3 spans 15 amino acids. The germline CDR1 and CDR2 sequences are LNHDA and SQIVND (reference sequence). After removal of 5 bases from V and 7 bases from J, the junction contained 9 bases not matched to a gene. The DNA of the CDR3 is TGTGCCAGTAGTGGACTAGCGGGCCGTAAGGCGACCCAGTACTTC. This sequence encodes CASSGLAGRKATQYF. The variable domain in full, completed from reference TRBV19 and TRBJ2-5, reads DGGITQSPKYLFRKEGQNVTLSCEQNLNHDAMYWYRQDPGQGLRLIYYSQIVNDFQKGDIAEGYSVSREKKESFPLTVTSAQKNPTAFYLCASSGLAGRKATQYFGPGTRLLVL.

The CDR3 DNA is TGCGCCAGCAGCCACCCGACGGGGGAGCGGTACAATGAGCAGTTCTTC. This encodes CASSHPTGERYNEQFF. V is TRBV4-1 and J is TRBJ2-1; tentative D call: TRBD2 (6 bases). Trimming removed 3 bases from V and 4 bases from J, with 16 bases in between. Germline CDR1 MGHRA, CDR2 YSYEKL. The CDR3 sequence is 16 residues long.

As DNA, the CDR3 is TGTGCCAGTAAAAACCGCCAGGGGATGAATTCACCCCTCCACTTT. Protein product: CASKNRQGMNSPLHF. The chain employs TRBV19 and TRBJ1-6, with a weak D call TRBD1 (6 bases). The V gene's germline CDR1 is LNHDA and CDR2 SQIVND (reference sequence). Trimming took off 7 bases at V and 7 bases at J, with 17 bases between the two ends. The CDR3 is 15 residues long.

The J gene is TRBJ2-1, the V gene TRBV3-1 (or the pseudogene TRBV3-2); 13 bases are a match to TRBD2. The V segment lost 3 bases and the J segment 10 bases; nucleotides outside the gene matches: 9. The CDR3 totals 16 residues. Germline V gene sequence: CDR1 LGHDT, CDR2 YNNKEL (reference sequence). In DNA, the CDR3 is TGTGCCAGCAGCCATACCTTTGGGACTAGCGGGGTGGAGCAGTTCTTC. This translates into CASSHTFGTSGVEQFF.

This chain connects TRBV23-1 to TRBJ1-4; D unresolved. TRBV23-1 is sorted into the ORF group, with uncertain function. The length of the CDR3 is 14 residues. Trimming took 7 bases from V and 1 from J, leaving 10 bases between them. CDR3 sequence: CASTKQITNEKLFF. CDR3 bases: TGCGCCAGCACAAAACAGATAACTAATGAAAAACTGTTTTTT.

The chain employs TRBV4-1 and TRBJ1-1, with 7 bases identical to TRBD1. This CDR3 has 15 residues. V lost 1 base to trimming and J lost 2 bases; unmatched junction nucleotides: 4. Germline V gives CDR1 MGHRA, CDR2 YSYEKL. CDR3 amino acids: CASSQAEGGNTEAFF. In DNA, the CDR3 is TGCGCCAGCAGCCAAGCGGAAGGGGGCAACACTGAAGCTTTCTTT.

This clone was picked up a small number of times. The J gene is TRBJ1-5, the V gene TRBV7-2; D gene uncertain. Germline CDR1 is SGHTA and CDR2 is FQGNSA. Trimming took 5 bases from V and 0 from J, leaving 5 bases between them. This CDR3 contains 13 residues. The CDR3 loop is CASSRYSNQPQHF. Written as DNA, the CDR3 is TGTGCCAGCAGCCGGTATAGCAATCAGCCCCAGCATTTT.

The rearrangement uses TRBV30 and TRBJ1-1; tentative D call: TRBD1 (5 bases). The CDR3 loop spans 11 amino acids. V was cut by 0 bases and J by 13 bases, with 12 bases left in between. In germline, CDR1 is GTSNPN, CDR2 SVGIG (reference sequence). CDR3: CAWSVDRVIFF. The CDR3 DNA reads TGTGCCTGGAGTGTAGACAGAGTGATTTTCTTT. The variable domain in full, with the rest retrieved from reference TRBV30 and TRBJ1-1, is SQTIHQWPATLVQPVGSPLSLECTVEGTSNPNLYWYRQAAGRGLQLLFYSVGIGQISSEVPQNLSASRPQDRQFILSSKKLLLSDSGFYLCAWSVDRVIFFGQGTRLTVV.

This clone has only one observation. V gene TRBV18 combines with J gene TRBJ1-1; D gene ambiguous. Trimming left V 1 base short and J 2 bases short, with 5 bases between. The length of the CDR3 is 13 residues. Germline CDR1 and CDR2: KGHSH and LQKENI. The CDR3, as DNA: TGTGCCAGCTCACCACGCAGTAACACTGAAGCTTTCTTT. It encodes CASSPRSNTEAFF.

The chain is built from TRBV9 and TRBJ1-1; 10 positions agree with TRBD1. The CDR3 has 15 residues. The J segment lost 4 bases and the V segment lost 4 bases, leaving 7 bases of the junction unmatched. Germline CDR1 reads SGDLS; CDR2 reads YYNGEE. CDR3 in DNA: TGTGCCAGCAGCCCCCGGGACAGGGGTGGCACTGAAGCTTTCTTT. It yields the protein CASSPRDRGGTEAFF.

The V and J genes are TRBV24-1 and TRBJ2-2; 12 nucleotides agree with TRBD2. From germline, CDR1 is KGHDR and CDR2 SFDVKD. The ends lost 3 bases at V and 3 bases at J; junction bases unmatched: 4. The CDR3 is made up of 17 amino acids. CDR3 coding DNA: TGTGCCACCAGTGATGCTAGCGGGAGGGCCGACACCGGGGAGCTGTTTTTT. Its protein product is CATSDASGRADTGELFF.

The CDR3 here is CASSLLTSGRSSTDTQYF. In nucleotides, the CDR3 is TGCGCCAGCAGCTTGTTAACTAGCGGGAGGTCTAGCACAGATACGCAGTATTTT. The chain carries TRBV5-1 and TRBJ2-3; the match to TRBD2 covers 12 bases. CDR3 length: 18 residues. Germline trimming cut 1 base from V and 0 bases from J; bases unmatched to any gene: 6. Germline assignment: CDR1 SGHRS and CDR2 YFSETQ. The full variable domain, in which reference TRBV5-1 and TRBJ2-3 provide the parts outside the CDR3, is KAGVTQTPRYLIKTRGQQVTLSCSPISGHRSVSWYQQTPGQGLQFLFEYFSETQRNKGNFPGRFSGRQFSNSRSEMNVSTLELGDSALYLCASSLLTSGRSSTDTQYFGPGTRLTVL.

This chain connects TRBV7-2 to TRBJ2-3, with 8 bases lining up with TRBD2. From germline, CDR1 is SGHTA and CDR2 FQGNSA. The V gene end was trimmed by 5 bases and the J gene end by 4 bases; junction bases not matched to a gene: 8. The CDR3 consists of 15 residues. CDR3 bases: TGTGCCAGCAGCGCCAGCGGGAGCTCCGCAGATACGCAGTATTTT. Its translation is CASSASGSSADTQYF.

The J gene is TRBJ2-1, the V gene TRBV30; D remains unclear. This CDR3 spans 12 amino acids. Germline loops: CDR1 GTSNPN, CDR2 SVGIG (reference sequence). With 2 bases removed from V and 8 bases from J, the gap between germline ends came to 10 bases. The CDR3 DNA is TGTGCCTGGAGTCCAAGACAATATGAGCAGTTCTTC. Translation: CAWSPRQYEQFF.

The CDR3 sequence: CASSPPRDFHSNTQYF. CDR3 nucleotides: TGTGCCAGCTCACCCCCCCGGGACTTCCATTCAAATACGCAGTATTTT. The chain recombines TRBV18 with TRBJ2-3; maybe TRBD2 (6 bases). The CDR3 is 16 amino acids. V dropped 3 bases and J dropped 7 bases, with 20 bases sitting between them. CDR1 is KGHSH and CDR2 is LQKENI in the germline V gene.

This chain uses TRBV27 with TRBJ2-3; maybe TRBD2 (5 bases). Germline lookup yields CDR1 MNHEY and CDR2 SMNVEV (reference sequence). With 1 base removed from V and 2 bases from J, the gap between germline ends came to 10 bases. The CDR3 has 15 residues. The CDR3, as DNA: TGTGCCAGCAGTTTATGGCGGGCAGACACAGATACGCAGTATTTT. It codes for CASSLWRADTDTQYF.

The chain combines TRBV18 with TRBJ1-4, with D perhaps TRBD1 (5 bases). This CDR3 region has 14 residues. Trimming took off 3 bases at V and 5 bases at J, with 10 bases between the two ends. Looked up from germline, CDR1 is KGHSH and CDR2 is LQKENI. CDR3 sequence reads: CASSPVTENEKLFF. CDR3 nucleotides: TGTGCCAGCTCACCCGTGACAGAGAATGAAAAACTGTTTTTT.

The chain has TRBV11-2 and TRBJ2-7, with D perhaps TRBD1 (6 bases). V lost 1 base, J lost 1 base, and 23 bases lay in between. Looked up from germline, CDR1 is SGHAT and CDR2 is FQNNGV. The CDR3 extends over 19 amino acids. This chain's CDR3 is CASSLVGHRAANRSYEQYF. The DNA for the CDR3 is TGTGCCAGCAGCTTAGTGGGACATAGGGCGGCGAATCGATCCTACGAGCAGTACTTC.

The chain employs TRBV10-3 and TRBJ2-6, with D unresolved. V was shortened by 6 bases and J by 3 bases, with 18 bases between the two germline ends. The CDR3 spans 17 residues. Germline values: CDR1 ENHRY, CDR2 SYGVKD. This CDR3 is CAIRKNYVPGGANVLTF. The CDR3 bases are TGTGCCATCAGGAAAAATTATGTTCCGGGTGGGGCCAACGTCCTGACTTTC.

The CDR3 nucleotides are TGTGCCAGCAGGACAGATGAGAATGAGCAGTTCTTC. Amino acid sequence: CASRTDENEQFF. The V gene is TRBV11-2, the J gene TRBJ2-1; TRBD1 might be the D (5 bases). Germline-derived CDR1 and CDR2 are SGHAT and FQNNGV. V was clipped by 6 bases and J by 7 bases, with 10 bases between them. The CDR3 consists of 12 residues.

This chain connects TRBV4-2 to TRBJ1-1; D is unresolved. This CDR3 region has 14 residues. Trimming stripped 0 bases from V and 1 base from J, with 6 bases between. The germline CDR1 and CDR2 sequences are LGHNA and YNFKEQ. The DNA for the CDR3 is TGTGCCAGCAGCCAAGATCCCCAGAACACTGAAGCTTTCTTT. Translated, it gives CASSQDPQNTEAFF.

The DNA of the CDR3 is TGTGCCAGCAGTTTGGGTATGTCGAGGGATGAGCAGTTCTTC. As protein: CASSLGMSRDEQFF. This chain joins TRBV27 and TRBJ2-1; TRBD2 might be the D (5 bases). The CDR3 has 14 amino acids. Trimming removed 3 bases at V and 8 bases at J, with 14 bases between. Germline V gene data show CDR1 as MNHEY and CDR2 as SMNVEV (reference sequence).

This chain uses TRBV7-9 with TRBJ2-7; 13 bases fit TRBD2. Germline V lookup: CDR1 SEHNR, CDR2 FQNEAQ (reference sequence). The CDR3 consists of 15 residues. J gave up 5 bases and V 1 base, and 2 bases lay outside the gene matches. In DNA form, the CDR3 reads TGTGCCAGCAGCTTAGGGACTAGCGGGAGAAACGAGCAGTACTTC. Protein: CASSLGTSGRNEQYF.

The CDR3, as DNA: TGTGCCAGCAGCCAAGACAAGGGGGAGGGTGGGCCCTCCCAGTTCTTC. Protein: CASSQDKGEGGPSQFF. The V call is TRBV3-1 (or the pseudogene TRBV3-2), the J call TRBJ2-1; TRBD2 might be the D (7 bases). The V and J ends lost 0 bases and 13 bases respectively, with 22 bases between them. CDR3 length: 16 residues. CDR1 is LGHDT, CDR2 YNNKEL, per germline (reference sequence).